One and the same sample provided the 27 T cell receptor beta chains below, sequenced in a study of OX40 agonist ivuxolimab in advanced cancers. Clones were read by immunoSEQ multiplex PCR, and TCRdb kept only the in-frame ones, dropping some. The profile covers tens of thousands of clones, with roughly nine tenths appearing a single time and roughly 15% taken by the ten largest. The source material was CD4+ or CD8+ T cells sorted from blood, sampled in a trial of the OX40 agonist ivuxolimab. The receptors were sampled from an adult with an advanced solid tumor such as melanoma, head and neck, liver or kidney cancer.

The rearrangement links TRBV2 to TRBJ1-1, with TRBD1 identical over 8 bases. CDR1 and CDR2 (germline): SNHLY, FYNNEI. V shed 5 bases and J 2 bases; nucleotides not matched to a gene: 4. The CDR3 consists of 14 residues. The CDR3 DNA is TGTGCCAGCAGTTATACAGGGGGAAACACTGAAGCTTTCTTT. It is translated as CASSYTGGNTEAFF.

The CDR3 sequence is CASSFGDSLQETQYF. The CDR3 coding sequence is TGTGCCAGCAGTTTCGGAGACAGCCTTCAAGAGACCCAGTACTTC. This chain uses TRBV28 with TRBJ2-5; D possibly corresponds to TRBD1 (5 bases). The germline V and J ends were trimmed by 3 bases and 2 bases, with 13 bases remaining between them. This CDR3 has 15 residues. Germline assignment: CDR1 MDHEN and CDR2 SYDVKM.

The rearrangement joins TRBV4-3 to TRBJ1-4, with D possibly matching TRBD1 (6 bases). This CDR3 is 17 amino acids long. Trimming stripped 0 bases from V and 8 bases from J, with 19 bases between. Germline V gene data show CDR1 as LGHNA and CDR2 as YSLEER. CDR3 in amino acids: CASSQDHWGRVTEKLFF. The CDR3, as DNA: TGCGCCAGCAGCCAAGATCATTGGGGGCGCGTAACGGAAAAACTGTTTTTT.

The genes are TRBV6-6 and TRBJ1-2; perhaps TRBD1 as D (5 bases). V lost 0 bases, J lost 13 bases, and 15 bases lay in between. Germline CDR1 and CDR2: MNHNY and SVGAGI (reference sequence). This CDR3 region has 13 residues. This chain's CDR3 is CASSYSSRGSLTF. CDR3 coding DNA: TGTGCCAGCAGTTACTCGTCGCGGGGGAGCCTCACCTTC.

The V and J genes are TRBV19 and TRBJ2-7; D gene unclear. Germline values: CDR1 LNHDA, CDR2 SQIVND (reference sequence). Trimming took 10 bases from V and 6 from J, leaving 13 bases between them. The CDR3 runs 11 residues. As DNA, the CDR3 is TGTGCCACTGAGTCGTGGAGCGAGCAGTACTTC. This translates into CATESWSEQYF.

The count of this clone is one. The rearrangement links TRBV19 to TRBJ1-1; tentatively, D is TRBD1 (6 bases). The CDR3 sequence is 13 residues long. Per germline, CDR1 LNHDA and CDR2 SQIVND (reference sequence). V lost 5 bases and J 6 bases, leaving 13 bases between the germline ends. DNA for the CDR3: TGTGCCAGTAGTGAACAGGGAGGGCCTGAAGCTTTCTTT. Its protein product is CASSEQGGPEAFF.

The J gene is TRBJ2-1, the V gene TRBV7-8; perhaps TRBD2 as D (6 bases). Between the trimmed V and J ends, which lost 1 base and 10 bases, there was a span of 11 bases. This CDR3 has 13 amino acids. Germline-derived CDR1 and CDR2 are SGHVS and FQNEAQ. The DNA of the CDR3 is TGTGCCAGCAGCTTAGTACCACGGGGGGAGCAGTTCTTC. It translates to CASSLVPRGEQFF.

This chain connects TRBV18 to TRBJ1-1, with D hard to call. The CDR3 extends over 13 amino acids. Germline CDR1 KGHSH, CDR2 LQKENI. V lost 3 bases to trimming and J lost 4 bases, with 9 bases between them. The CDR3 loop reads CASSPVGGTEAFF. DNA for the CDR3: TGTGCCAGCTCACCTGTGGGAGGCACTGAAGCTTTCTTT.

This clone is a singleton in its sample. In DNA form, the CDR3 reads TGTGCCAGTAGTATAGATCGTCAATCGGCGGAGCAGTACTTC. Its protein is CASSIDRQSAEQYF. The chain couples TRBV19 to TRBJ2-7, with D unclear. The CDR3 spans 14 residues. Trimming took off 0 bases at V and 7 bases at J, with 13 bases between the two ends. Germline CDR1 LNHDA, CDR2 SQIVND (reference sequence).

The chain employs TRBV4-3 and TRBJ1-5; TRBD1 might be the D (5 bases). Trimming removed 0 bases at V and 4 bases at J, with 10 bases between. This CDR3 has 15 residues. Germline-derived CDR1 and CDR2 are LGHNA and YSLEER. CDR3 bases: TGCGCCAGCAGCCAAGATCTGAGGGGTAATCAGCCCCAGCATTTT. Amino acids: CASSQDLRGNQPQHF.

The genes are TRBV4-3 and TRBJ1-5, with 7 bases matching TRBD1. This CDR3 is built from 15 residues. Germline V lookup: CDR1 LGHNA, CDR2 YSLEER. V was clipped by 4 bases and J by 3 bases; unmatched bases: 6. CDR3 in DNA: TGCGCCAGCAGCCTAACGACAGGGAACAATCAGCCCCAGCATTTT. It yields the protein CASSLTTGNNQPQHF.

This rearrangement joins TRBV6-5 to TRBJ1-1; D perhaps matches TRBD1 (6 bases). Trimming pared 10 bases from V and 5 bases from J, leaving 17 bases between. CDR1 is MNHEY, CDR2 SVGAGI, per germline. The CDR3 sequence is 13 residues long. CDR3 loop: CATQVGGGTEAFF. The CDR3, as DNA: TGTGCCACTCAAGTTGGGGGCGGAACTGAAGCTTTCTTT.

This rearrangement joins TRBV5-5 to TRBJ2-1; 7 nucleotides align to TRBD2. The CDR3 covers 13 residues. Trimming removed 3 bases from V and 10 bases from J; junction bases left unmatched: 7. CDR1 and CDR2 (germline): SGHKS, YYEKEE (reference sequence). The CDR3 DNA reads as TGTGCCAGCAGCTATGGGACTATTCTCGAGCAGTTCTTC. Translation: CASSYGTILEQFF.

The CDR3, as DNA: TGTGCCAGCAGCTTAAGTGGGCCCAGCCTCTCTGGGGCCAACGTCCTGACTTTC. Translated, it gives CASSLSGPSLSGANVLTF. The genes are TRBV7-9 and TRBJ2-6; the D is unclear. V lost 2 bases and J 0 bases, leaving 14 bases between the germline ends. The germline gives CDR1 SEHNR, CDR2 FQNEAQ (reference sequence). The CDR3 totals 18 residues.

V gene TRBV11-3 combines with J gene TRBJ2-3; the D gene is possibly TRBD2 (6 bases). Germline V gene data show CDR1 as SGHNT and CDR2 as YENEEA. The CDR3 loop spans 17 amino acids. The germline V and J ends were trimmed by 5 bases and 1 base, with 19 bases remaining between them. The CDR3: CASSQPLAALGTDTQYF. The CDR3 DNA follows: TGTGCCAGCAGCCAGCCCTTAGCGGCCCTGGGCACAGATACGCAGTATTTT. Together with reference TRBV11-3 and TRBJ2-3, the CDR3 gives the full variable domain: EAGVVQSPRYKIIEKKQPVAFWCNPISGHNTLYWYLQNLGQGPELLIRYENEEAVDDSQLPKDRFSAERLKGVDSTLKIQPAELGDSAVYLCASSQPLAALGTDTQYFGPGTRLTVL.

V is TRBV5-6 and J is TRBJ1-2; no definite D call. The CDR3 has 16 amino acids. V lost 0 bases and J lost 1, with 13 bases in between. Germline CDR1 reads SGHDT; CDR2 reads YYEEEE. CDR3 sequence: CASSLAMAANNYGYTF. CDR3 nucleotides: TGTGCCAGCAGCTTGGCCATGGCAGCCAATAACTATGGCTACACCTTC.

The J gene is TRBJ2-1, the V gene TRBV11-1, with D maybe TRBD2 (6 bases). The V end was cut by 4 bases, the J end by 0 bases, with 7 bases between. Germline loops: CDR1 SGHAT, CDR2 FQDESV (reference sequence). The CDR3 covers 14 residues. CDR3 coding DNA: TGTGCCAGCAGCTATAGCGGCTCCTACAATGAGCAGTTCTTC. Its protein product is CASSYSGSYNEQFF. The full variable domain, its missing parts supplied by reference TRBV11-1 and TRBJ2-1, is EAEVAQSPRYKITEKSQAVAFWCDPISGHATLYWYRQILGQGPELLVQFQDESVVDDSQLPKDRFSAERLKGVDSTLKIQPAELGDSAMYLCASSYSGSYNEQFFGPGTRLTVL.

This clone has only a few counts. One junction end disagrees with the germline gene, perhaps due to a read error. Other DNA sequences of this sample code for an identical CDR3. The genes are TRBV5-4 and TRBJ2-7; D perhaps matches TRBD1 (5 bases). Germline CDR1 is SGHNT and CDR2 is YYREEE (reference sequence). This CDR3 is built from 15 residues. CDR3 nucleotides: TGCGCCAGCAGCTCGAGTATGGGGCAGGGCTACGAGCAGTACTTC. Its protein is CASSSSMGQGYEQYF.

The V call is TRBV27, the J call TRBJ2-2, with no clear D. V shed 2 bases and J shed 2 bases, with 3 bases lying between them. This CDR3 region has 13 residues. Germline V gives CDR1 MNHEY, CDR2 SMNVEV (reference sequence). The CDR3 sequence: CASSLVNTGELFF. CDR3 bases: TGTGCCAGCAGTTTAGTTAACACCGGGGAGCTGTTTTTT.

V gene TRBV7-3 combines with J gene TRBJ2-2, with a possible D match to TRBD1 (6 bases). The germline CDR1 and CDR2 sequences are SGHTA and FQGTGA. Trimming pared 3 bases from V and 3 bases from J, leaving 11 bases between. The CDR3 is made up of 15 amino acids. CDR3 protein: CASSFQGQDTGELFF. As DNA, the CDR3 is TGTGCCAGCAGCTTCCAGGGGCAGGACACCGGGGAGCTGTTTTTT.

The chain links TRBV11-2 to TRBJ2-5; maybe TRBD2 (6 bases). V was pared by 5 bases and J by 10 bases, with 23 bases between. This CDR3 is built from 15 residues. The V gene's germline CDR1 is SGHAT and CDR2 FQNNGV. The CDR3 DNA reads TGTGCCAGCAGCCCACCAGCCGGGACTCCCACGTTCCAGTACTTC. Residues: CASSPPAGTPTFQYF.

This clone has just one count. The V call is TRBV15, the J call TRBJ1-5; D is unclear. The germline CDR1 and CDR2 sequences are LNHNV and YYDKDF (reference sequence). The CDR3 is made up of 14 amino acids. The ends were cut back, 3 bases at V and 1 base at J, with 7 bases in the middle. The chain's CDR3 is CATSSSPSNQPQHF. The CDR3 coding sequence is TGTGCCACCAGCAGCTCTCCCAGCAATCAGCCCCAGCATTTT.

The CDR3 DNA reads as TGCGCCAGCAGCCAAGTCGGCTCAGCTTTTTTCCACACCGGGGAGCTGTTTTTT. Amino acids: CASSQVGSAFFHTGELFF. This chain uses TRBV4-3 with TRBJ2-2; no reliable D call. The V gene lost 1 base and the J gene lost 3 bases, with 18 bases spanning the gap. This CDR3 is built from 18 residues. Germline-derived CDR1 and CDR2 are LGHNA and YSLEER.

The chain couples TRBV4-2 to TRBJ2-1; D gene uncertain. V dropped 4 bases and J dropped 4 bases, with 17 bases sitting between them. Germline V gene data show CDR1 as LGHNA and CDR2 as YNFKEQ. The CDR3 runs 16 residues. CDR3 sequence (DNA): TGTGCCAGCAGCCTCCCGCTAAAATCCCAATACAATGAGCAGTTCTTC. Its translation: CASSLPLKSQYNEQFF.

The chain carries TRBV9 and TRBJ2-1; TRBD2 matches at 13 bases. CDR3 length equals 17 residues. V shed 4 bases and J 9 bases; nucleotides not matched to a gene: 13. Germline V gene sequence: CDR1 SGDLS, CDR2 YYNGEE. This CDR3 is CASSPTAGTSGKAEQFF. Here the CDR3 DNA reads TGTGCCAGCAGCCCGACTGCCGGGACTAGCGGGAAAGCTGAGCAGTTCTTC.

V is TRBV7-8 and J is TRBJ2-1; TRBD1 agrees at 9 bases. Germline CDR1 reads SGHVS; CDR2 reads FQNEAQ. With 5 bases clipped from V and 15 bases from J, the junction kept 11 bases outside the gene matches. This CDR3 region has 13 residues. For the CDR3, the DNA is TGTGCCAGCAGCCCACCGGGACAGGGCCCGGGGTTCTTC. Protein: CASSPPGQGPGFF.

The rearrangement joins TRBV6-5 to TRBJ2-2, with TRBD2 identical over 7 bases. Losses at the gene ends were 5 bases for V and 3 bases for J; bases not matched to a gene: 3. This CDR3 spans 14 amino acids. Germline CDR1 reads MNHEY; CDR2 reads SVGAGI. CDR3 in DNA: TGTGCCAGCAGTCGTGCGGGAGACACCGGGGAGCTGTTTTTT. Its translation is CASSRAGDTGELFF.